The 24 T cell receptor beta chains below were found in one sample sequenced in a study of T cells in localized non-small cell lung cancer (dated by TCRdb to 2019 to 2021). Libraries came from the immunoSEQ multiplex PCR assay. TCRdb re-hosts the immuneACCESS table, in-frame sequences only. Its copies lack some clones; in the studies checked, an unresolved V gene accounts for under half of them, and the cause for the rest is not known. The sample records over a thousand clones, about a fifth of which are singletons. In total, the top ten clones hold around 20% of the sample. The sequencing here drew on normal lung tissue next to the tumor, taken before any cancer treatment. Every receptor here comes from a woman between 40 and 69 years old with stage II lung adenocarcinoma.

The V and J genes are TRBV28 and TRBJ2-7; TRBD2 agrees at 10 bases. Germline CDR1 MDHEN, CDR2 SYDVKM. After removal of 5 bases from V and 2 bases from J, the junction contained 9 bases not matched to a gene. The CDR3 sequence is 16 residues long. DNA of the CDR3: TGTGCCAGCAGTGTCTTCGGACTAGCGGAGACCTACGAGCAGTACTTC. It is translated as CASSVFGLAETYEQYF.

Sample share makes this clone medium-sized. This CDR3 is also generated by other DNA sequences in the sample. The V gene is TRBV11-3, the J gene TRBJ2-7; 7 bases agree with TRBD1. Germline V CDR1 and CDR2: SGHNT, YENEEA. This CDR3 has 15 amino acids. The V and J ends lost 1 base and 1 base, in that order; junction bases with no gene match: 4. The CDR3 bases are TGTGCCAGCAGCTTAGGGACAGGTCTTTCCTACGAGCAGTACTTC. Translating gives CASSLGTGLSYEQYF. The full variable domain, rest sourced from reference TRBV11-3 and TRBJ2-7, is EAGVVQSPRYKIIEKKQPVAFWCNPISGHNTLYWYLQNLGQGPELLIRYENEEAVDDSQLPKDRFSAERLKGVDSTLKIQPAELGDSAVYLCASSLGTGLSYEQYFGPGTRLTVT.

This chain links TRBV28 with TRBJ2-1; 9 nucleotides line up with TRBD2. CDR3 length: 18 amino acids. J lost 0 bases, V lost 4 bases, and 10 bases had no gene match. The V gene's germline CDR1 is MDHEN and CDR2 SYDVKM. CDR3 in DNA: TGTGCCAGCAGTTCAAGTCGACTAGCGGTAAGCTCCTACAATGAGCAGTTCTTC. The encoded protein is CASSSSRLAVSSYNEQFF.

This clone was seen a few times. The V and J genes are TRBV6-8 and TRBJ2-1; D gene unclear. The CDR3 is 16 residues long. V dropped 4 bases and J dropped 0 bases, with 13 bases sitting between them. From germline, CDR1 is MNHGY and CDR2 SAAAGT. Here the CDR3 DNA reads TGTGCCAGCAGTTTAGAGTTCCCCCCCTCCTACAATGAGCAGTTCTTC. Translated: CASSLEFPPSYNEQFF.

This sequence joins TRBV11-3 and TRBJ1-2, with 8 bases that match TRBD1. The CDR3 consists of 14 residues. The germline V gene has CDR1 SGHNT and CDR2 YENEEA. V trimming: 1 base; J trimming: 4 bases; junction bases outside the gene matches: 2. Here the CDR3 reads CASSLGTGLYGYTF. Here the CDR3 DNA reads TGTGCCAGCAGCTTAGGGACAGGGCTCTATGGCTACACCTTC.

Only a few counts were recorded for this clone. The chain carries TRBV28 and TRBJ1-5, with 7 positions matching TRBD1. The CDR3 loop spans 15 amino acids. Germline CDR1 MDHEN, CDR2 SYDVKM. V lost 4 bases, J lost 10 bases, and 13 bases stayed unmatched. The CDR3 spells CASSYTSTGKRPQHF. The CDR3 DNA reads TGTGCCAGCAGTTACACATCGACAGGGAAACGTCCCCAGCATTTT.

By share of the sample, this clone is medium-sized. Mismatch with germline at one junction end may stem from a read error. The genes are TRBV11-3 and TRBJ1-2; TRBD1 might be the D (6 bases). The germline CDR1 and CDR2 sequences are SGHNT and YENEEA. The CDR3 is 15 amino acids. In DNA, the CDR3 is TGTGCCAGCAGCTCTCCTCAGGGGTACGGGTCTGGCCACACCTTC. The encoded protein is CASSSPQGYGSGHTF.

This clone was picked up a small number of times. This chain links TRBV1 with TRBJ2-3. TRBV1 is deemed a pseudogene. The CDR3 runs to 22 residues. CDR3 coding DNA: TGCACCAGCAGCCATGGACAGGGCCCCGTGGGCGGGAGGCGGTCTAGCACAGATACGCAGTATTTT. Its protein product is CTSSHGQGPVGGRRSSTDTQYF.

The chain combines TRBV6-8 with TRBJ2-1; 8 bases agree with TRBD1. The CDR3 sequence is 20 residues long. Per germline, CDR1 MNHGY and CDR2 SAAAGT. V trimming: 7 bases; J trimming: 4 bases; junction bases outside the gene matches: 24. This CDR3 is CASTGALVAGGKGTYNEQFF. CDR3 coding DNA: TGTGCCAGCACAGGTGCTCTAGTGGCAGGGGGCAAAGGTACTTACAATGAGCAGTTCTTC.

This clone was observed a few times. The CDR3 DNA reads as TGTGCCAGCAGCTACCGACTAGCGGGGGGGCCCAGGGAGCTGTTTTTT. Protein: CASSYRLAGGPRELFF. The chain joins TRBV2 to TRBJ2-2; 14 bases are a match to TRBD2. Trimming at V came to 6 bases and at J to 9 bases, leaving 9 bases not matched to a gene. The CDR3 is 16 residues long. Germline CDR1 is SNHLY and CDR2 is FYNNEI.

V is TRBV5-1 and J is TRBJ2-7; D gene uncertain. The CDR3 extends over 14 amino acids. CDR1 and CDR2 from the germline V gene are SGHRS and YFSETQ. Trimming cost V 4 bases and J 0 bases, with 11 bases left between them. Here the CDR3 reads CASSPELSSYEQYF. The CDR3 bases are TGCGCCAGCAGCCCCGAATTGAGCTCCTACGAGCAGTACTTC.

This chain uses TRBV19 with TRBJ2-2; D possibly corresponds to TRBD2 (5 bases). Germline assignment: CDR1 LNHDA and CDR2 SQIVND (reference sequence). This CDR3 is built from 13 residues. V was pared by 7 bases and J by 5 bases, with 11 bases between. Here the CDR3 reads CASNEGGTGELFF. Written as DNA, the CDR3 is TGTGCCAGTAACGAGGGCGGTACCGGGGAGCTGTTTTTT.

This clone was seen more than once but under ten times. The rearrangement uses TRBV11-3 and TRBJ1-4; D is unclear. CDR1 and CDR2 (germline): SGHNT, YENEEA. The V gene lost 4 bases and the J gene lost 8 bases, with 14 bases spanning the gap. This CDR3 comprises 14 residues. This CDR3 reads CASSSLGGGEKLFF. CDR3 nucleotides: TGTGCCAGCAGCTCCCTGGGAGGTGGCGAAAAACTGTTTTTT.

This clone is labeled as medium-sized. The chain couples TRBV11-3 to TRBJ1-1; D is ambiguous. The ends were cut back, 7 bases at V and 0 bases at J, with 15 bases in the middle. The CDR3 runs 15 residues. Germline loops: CDR1 SGHNT, CDR2 YENEEA. CDR3 DNA: TGTGCCAGCAAAATTTCGACACTTTTGAACACTGAAGCTTTCTTT. Translated: CASKISTLLNTEAFF.

The chain recombines TRBV9 with TRBJ2-3, with D unclear. The CDR3 contains 12 residues. Germline V gene lookup returns CDR1 SGDLS and CDR2 YYNGEE. V was shortened by 3 bases and J by 12 bases, with 14 bases between the two germline ends. The CDR3: CASSEASGLQYF. In DNA form, the CDR3 reads TGTGCCAGCAGCGAGGCCTCCGGGCTTCAGTATTTT.

The chain couples TRBV19 to TRBJ1-4; D unresolved. Germline V gives CDR1 LNHDA, CDR2 SQIVND (reference sequence). The CDR3 has 15 residues. The V and J ends lost 6 bases and 3 bases respectively, with 14 bases between them. DNA of the CDR3: TGTGCCAGTAGATCCCGGAGGGCAGCTAATGAAAAACTGTTTTTT. This encodes CASRSRRAANEKLFF.

This chain uses TRBV2 with TRBJ1-6; possible D gene TRBD1, 6 bases. The CDR3 spans 14 residues. The germline gives CDR1 SNHLY, CDR2 FYNNEI. Deletions cut 4 bases from V and 7 bases from J, with 11 bases between. CDR3 residues: CASSGGGPNSPLHF. CDR3 nucleotides: TGTGCCAGCAGTGGGGGGGGGCCCAATTCACCCCTCCACTTT.

This clone is a singleton in its sample. The genes are TRBV18 and TRBJ2-5, with TRBD1 identical over 9 bases. V lost 3 bases, J lost 7 bases, and 6 bases stayed unmatched. The germline CDR1 and CDR2 sequences are KGHSH and LQKENI. This CDR3 contains 14 residues. The CDR3: CASSPYGTGSTQYF. As DNA, the CDR3 is TGTGCCAGCTCACCTTACGGGACAGGGTCGACCCAGTACTTC.

The V call is TRBV9, the J call TRBJ1-1, with 7 bases that match TRBD1. J gave up 6 bases and V 0 bases, and 8 bases lay outside the gene matches. In germline, CDR1 is SGDLS, CDR2 YYNGEE. There are 15 residues in the CDR3. The CDR3 here is CASSVGGDSSAEAFF. The DNA of the CDR3 is TGTGCCAGCAGCGTAGGGGGGGACAGTTCTGCTGAAGCTTTCTTT.

V usage is TRBV5-1 and J usage is TRBJ2-5; no reliable D call. This CDR3 spans 14 amino acids. V lost 0 bases and J 2 bases, leaving 8 bases between the germline ends. The germline V gene has CDR1 SGHRS and CDR2 YFSETQ. The CDR3 loop is CASSLGRHQETQYF. The CDR3 DNA reads as TGCGCCAGCAGCTTGGGGCGGCATCAAGAGACCCAGTACTTC.

This clone was recorded a few times. The chain recombines TRBV30 with TRBJ2-6, with a weak D call TRBD1 (6 bases). Trimming cost V 7 bases and J 1 base, with 14 bases left between them. CDR1 and CDR2 from the germline V gene are GTSNPN and SVGIG (reference sequence). This CDR3 contains 15 residues. CDR3 nucleotide sequence: TGTGCCTTACGGACAGCCCGGTCTGGGGCCAACGTCCTGACTTTC. Residues: CALRTARSGANVLTF.

The rearrangement joins TRBV6-8 to TRBJ1-4; D uncertain. CDR1 MNHGY and CDR2 SAAAGT come from the germline V gene. CDR3 length equals 13 residues. V gave up 5 bases and J gave up 7 bases, with 11 bases separating them. This CDR3 is CASSTLGSEKLFF. The CDR3, as DNA: TGTGCCAGCAGTACACTGGGGAGTGAAAAACTGTTTTTT.

This clone was seen a few times. This chain connects TRBV6-8 to TRBJ1-1; D ambiguous. The CDR3 covers 13 residues. Trimming stripped 5 bases from V and 1 base from J, with 8 bases between. The germline V gene encodes CDR1 MNHGY and CDR2 SAAAGT. The CDR3 spells CASSNTGNTEAFF. The CDR3 DNA is TGTGCCAGCAGTAACACGGGGAACACTGAAGCTTTCTTT.

The chain carries TRBV30 and TRBJ1-1; D call uncertain. Germline CDR1 GTSNPN, CDR2 SVGIG (reference sequence). This CDR3 contains 14 residues. With 0 bases removed from V and 1 base from J, the gap between germline ends came to 9 bases. This CDR3 reads CAWSVGKGNTEAFF. The CDR3 bases are TGTGCCTGGAGTGTAGGTAAGGGGAACACTGAAGCTTTCTTT. The complete variable domain, with remaining parts taken from reference TRBV30 and TRBJ1-1, reads SQTIHQWPATLVQPVGSPLSLECTVEGTSNPNLYWYRQAAGRGLQLLFYSVGIGQISSEVPQNLSASRPQDRQFILSSKKLLLSDSGFYLCAWSVGKGNTEAFFGQGTRLTVV.